The rows below give T cell receptor beta chains drawn from one sample of a study of cytomegalovirus exposure and HLA in healthy donors. The method was immunoSEQ multiplex PCR; TCRdb's version includes in-frame clones alone and lacks a portion of them. This table holds about 160,000 clones, approximately 88% found once. The sequencing sample was made of PBMCs. The receptors shown here come from a man aged 30 to 39 in good health and CMV-seropositive. Each CDR3 is given with its conserved first and last residue. Fields, in order: D gene, clone size, CDR3 length, J gene, V gene, CDR3 DNA, CDR3 protein. A D gene is named only where the DNA matches it firmly. Not all rows give a size; the values are once, few, many and, for expanded clones, a class.

>TRBD1|-|13|TRBJ2-5|TRBV7-3
TGTGCCAGCAGCTGGACAGGGGGAGAGACCCAGTACTTC
CASSWTGGETQYF
>TRBD1|-|15|TRBJ1-3|TRBV5-4
TGTGCCAGCAGCTTTACAGGGGCCCAGGGGAACACCATATATTTT
CASSFTGAQGNTIYF
>-|-|17|TRBJ1-5|TRBV2
TGTGCCAGCAGTCCCGGACTGATCAGCTCTAGCAATCAGCCCCAGCATTTT
CASSPGLISSSNQPQHF
>TRBD1|-|14|TRBJ1-2|TRBV2
TGTGCCAGCACTATGGGACAGGGGGACTATGGCTACACCTTC
CASTMGQGDYGYTF
>-|-|15|TRBJ2-7|TRBV6-5
TGTGCCAGCAGTTACGAGGCAGGGGACACCTACGAGCAGTACTTC
CASSYEAGDTYEQYF
>TRBD1|-|16|TRBJ2-3|TRBV7-2
TGTGCCAGCAGCTCCTCCACAGGGGGATTCACAGATACGCAGTATTTT
CASSSSTGGFTDTQYF
>TRBD2|-|15|TRBJ2-5|TRBV5-6
TGTGCCAGCAGCTTGTGGACTAGCGACCAAGAGACCCAGTACTTC
CASSLWTSDQETQYF
>-|-|16|TRBJ1-3|TRBV2
TGTGCCAGCAGTGAAGAGGCGGGGTCAGGAGGAAACACCATATATTTT
CASSEEAGSGGNTIYF
>TRBD2|-|13|TRBJ2-7|TRBV6-6
TGTGCCAGCCAGACTAGCGGCTCCTACGAGCAGTACTTC
CASQTSGSYEQYF
>TRBD2|once|14|TRBJ2-5|TRBV19
TGTGCCAGTAGGGGAGGGCATAGACCAGAGACCCAGTACTTC
CASRGGHRPETQYF
>-|-|15|TRBJ2-7|TRBV19
TGTGCCAGTAGCAGACAACCGGGACTGATCTACGAGCAGTACTTC
CASSRQPGLIYEQYF
>TRBD1|-|18|TRBJ2-3|TRBV27
TGTGCCAGCAGAACTCCCCACGGTGGGCAGGGGGAGACAGATACGCAGTATTTT
CASRTPHGGQGETDTQYF
>-|-|15|TRBJ1-2|TRBV27
TGTGCCAGCAGTTTTGTATCGGCAGGGCGGTATGGCTACACCTTC
CASSFVSAGRYGYTF
>TRBD2|-|16|TRBJ2-2|TRBV7-6
TGTGCCAGCAGCTTAGCCAGCGGGAGGGCCACTGGGGAGCTGTTTTTT
CASSLASGRATGELFF
>TRBD1|-|14|TRBJ1-4|TRBV7-6
TGTGCCAGCAGCCCAACAGGGGCCGGGGAAAAACTGTTTTTT
CASSPTGAGEKLFF
>-|-|15|TRBJ1-5|TRBV19
TGTGCCAGTTCAGAGGCAGGGAATTTGGTTCAGCCCCAGCATTTT
CASSEAGNLVQPQHF
>-|-|14|TRBJ1-5|TRBV6-5
TGTGCCAGCAGTTACAGGAGGATTAATCAGCCCCAGCATTTT
CASSYRRINQPQHF
>-|-|13|TRBJ1-1|TRBV2
TGTGCCAGCGGGAGCGCCGGGGGCACTGAAGCTTTCTTT
CASGSAGGTEAFF
>TRBD1|-|13|TRBJ2-3|TRBV2
TGTGCCAGCAGTCCTACAGGGGGGGATACGCAGTATTTT
CASSPTGGDTQYF
>-|-|12|TRBJ1-1|TRBV29-1
TGCAGCGTTGAAGGACAGAACACTGAAGCTTTCTTT
CSVEGQNTEAFF
>-|-|16|TRBJ1-2|TRBV27
TGTGCCAGCAGTTTAGTCTCCGTATTAGGGGCGCATGGCTACACCTTC
CASSLVSVLGAHGYTF
>-|once|16|TRBJ2-3|TRBV11-2
TGTGCCAGCAGCTTAGGAGCGGAGACAAGCACAGATACGCAGTATTTT
CASSLGAETSTDTQYF
>-|-|12|TRBJ2-3|TRBV10-3
TGTGCCATCAGTAACTATGTAGATACGCAGTATTTT
CAISNYVDTQYF
>-|-|14|TRBJ1-1|TRBV21-1
TGTGCCAGCAGCAAAGGGGGGCTGGGAACTGAAGCTTTCTTT
CASSKGGLGTEAFF
>TRBD2|-|15|TRBJ2-2|TRBV28
TGTGCCAGCACTAGGACTAGCGGGAGAATCGGGGAGCTGTTTTTT
CASTRTSGRIGELFF
>-|many|13|TRBJ2-7|TRBV7-9
TGTGCCAGCAGGACACTTTACAGGGACGAGCAGTACTTC
CASRTLYRDEQYF
>-|-|12|TRBJ2-3|TRBV29-1
TGCAGCGTTGAAACTAGCACAGATACGCAGTATTTT
CSVETSTDTQYF
>-|-|16|TRBJ2-2|TRBV11-1
TGTGCCAGCAGCCACGCAATGAGTCAGAGGACCGGGGAGCTGTTTTTT
CASSHAMSQRTGELFF
>TRBD1|-|14|TRBJ2-1|TRBV28
TGTGCCAGCAGTCGGGACAGGGGGCTCAATGAGCAGTTCTTC
CASSRDRGLNEQFF
>-|-|15|TRBJ2-3|TRBV5-1
TGCGCCAGCAGCTTGGGAGGGTTAGACACAGATACGCAGTATTTT
CASSLGGLDTDTQYF
>-|-|14|TRBJ1-6|TRBV11-2
TGTGCCAGCAGCCCAACAGGGAAAGGTTCACCCCTCCACTTT
CASSPTGKGSPLHF
>TRBD1|-|11|TRBJ1-4|TRBV29-1
TGCAGCGGTTGGGACAGTGAAAAACTGTTTTTT
CSGWDSEKLFF
>-|-|15|TRBJ2-5|TRBV7-8
TGTGCCAGCAGCTTATCGGAGGGGCTCGGAGAGACCCAGTACTTC
CASSLSEGLGETQYF
>-|-|18|TRBJ2-5|TRBV7-2
TGTGCCAGCAGCTTAGCTCATATCCTAGCTGTGGATCAAGAGACCCAGTACTTC
CASSLAHILAVDQETQYF